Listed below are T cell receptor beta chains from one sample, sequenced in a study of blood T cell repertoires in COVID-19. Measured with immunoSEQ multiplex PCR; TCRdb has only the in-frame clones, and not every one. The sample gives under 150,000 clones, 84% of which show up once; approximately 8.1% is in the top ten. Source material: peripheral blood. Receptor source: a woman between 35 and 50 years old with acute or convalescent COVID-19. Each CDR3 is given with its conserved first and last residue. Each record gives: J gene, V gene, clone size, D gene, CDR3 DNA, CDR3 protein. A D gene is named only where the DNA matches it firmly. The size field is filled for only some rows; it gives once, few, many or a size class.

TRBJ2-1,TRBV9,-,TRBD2,TGTGCCAGCAGCCCGGGGGGACTCTCCTACAATGAGCAGTTCTTC,CASSPGGLSYNEQFF
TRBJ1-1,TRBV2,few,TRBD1,TGTGCCAGCAGTGAAGCTGTCACAGGGGACACTGAAGCTTTCTTT,CASSEAVTGDTEAFF
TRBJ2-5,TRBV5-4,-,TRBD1,TGTGCCAGCAGCTTTGGGAGACAGGGGAGTTTGGAGACCCAGTACTTC,CASSFGRQGSLETQYF
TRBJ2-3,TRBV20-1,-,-,TGCAGTGCTGAAAACGGAGATACGCAGTATTTT,CSAENGDTQYF
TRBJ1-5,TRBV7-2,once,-,TGTGCCAGCAGCTTAGTGGCAGGGCTCCGCAATCAGCCCCAGCATTTT,CASSLVAGLRNQPQHF
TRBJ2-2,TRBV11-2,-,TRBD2,TGTGCCAGCAGCTTGGGACTAGCGGGCACCGGGGAGCTGTTTTTT,CASSLGLAGTGELFF
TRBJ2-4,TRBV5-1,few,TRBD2,TGCGCCAGCAGCTTGGGACTAGCTGGAACCAAAAACATTCAGTACTTC,CASSLGLAGTKNIQYF
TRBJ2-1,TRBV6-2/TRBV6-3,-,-,TGTGCCAGCAGCTCGGGTAGGACGGACTTTTACAATGAGCAGTTCTTC,CASSSGRTDFYNEQFF
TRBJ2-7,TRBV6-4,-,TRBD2,TGTGCCAGCAGTGACTCCGAGCGGGATCGGGGGGGCCTCTGCTCCGAGCAGTACTTC,CASSDSERDRGGLCSEQYF
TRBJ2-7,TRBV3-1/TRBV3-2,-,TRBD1,TGTGCCAGCAGCCACCCGGGACAGGGACTACTCTACGAGCAGTACTTC,CASSHPGQGLLYEQYF
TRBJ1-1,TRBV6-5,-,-,TGTGCCAGCAGTTTGGGGGGGGCCTCGAACACTGAAGCTTTCTTT,CASSLGGASNTEAFF
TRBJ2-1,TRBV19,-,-,TGTGCCAGTAATCCAGGCGCAGGCCAGGTTATCTACAATGAGCAGTTCTTC,CASNPGAGQVIYNEQFF
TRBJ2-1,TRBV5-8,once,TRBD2,TGTGCCAGCAGCTTGGCAGCCCAGCGGGGGATCAATGAGCAGTTCTTC,CASSLAAQRGINEQFF
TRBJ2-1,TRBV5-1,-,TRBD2,TGCGCCAGCAGCTCGCCGGGACTAGCGGGGGGGCTTAACTCCTACAATGAGCAGTTCTTC,CASSSPGLAGGLNSYNEQFF
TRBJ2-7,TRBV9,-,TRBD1,TGTGCCAGCAGCGTAGCGGGACAGGGGATGTATTACGAGCAGTACTTC,CASSVAGQGMYYEQYF
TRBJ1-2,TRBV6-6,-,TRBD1,TGTGCCAGCAGGGAATCGGGACAGGGGCTAGGTGGCTACACCTTC,CASRESGQGLGGYTF
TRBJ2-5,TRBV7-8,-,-,TGTGCCAGCAGCTTTAACAGGGAGACCCAGTACTTC,CASSFNRETQYF
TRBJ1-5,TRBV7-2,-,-,TGTGCCAGCAGCACCACAGGGTTGGGCTATAGCAATCAGCCCCAGCATTTT,CASSTTGLGYSNQPQHF
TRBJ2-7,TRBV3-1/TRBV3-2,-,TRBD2,TGTGCCAGCAGCCCGACTAGCGGCCTCTACGAGCAGTACTTC,CASSPTSGLYEQYF
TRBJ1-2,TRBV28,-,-,TGTGCCAGCAGCATTCTCCGGACAGACTATGGCTACACCTTC,CASSILRTDYGYTF
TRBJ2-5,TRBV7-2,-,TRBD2,TGTGCCAGCAGCTTAGCCTTGCTAGCGGGGGTAGGGGGGGAGACCCAGTACTTC,CASSLALLAGVGGETQYF
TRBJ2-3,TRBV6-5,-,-,TGTGCCAGCAACCGGGACACAGATACGCAGTATTTT,CASNRDTDTQYF
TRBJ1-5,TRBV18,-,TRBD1,TGTGCCAGCTCGGATACAGGGGGCGTTAATCAGCCCCAGCATTTT,CASSDTGGVNQPQHF
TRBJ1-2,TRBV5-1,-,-,TGCGCCAGCAGCCCGCACGACAGCCTCTATGGCTACACCTTC,CASSPHDSLYGYTF
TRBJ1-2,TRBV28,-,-,TGTGCCAGCAATTTTCAGGGTCCCTATGGCTACACCTTC,CASNFQGPYGYTF
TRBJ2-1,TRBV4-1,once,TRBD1,TGCGCCAGCAGCCTATCTCCGACTCCTAAAGGGGGCCCCTCCTACAATGAGCAGTTCTTC,CASSLSPTPKGGPSYNEQFF
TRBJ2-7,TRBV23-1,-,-,TGCGCCAGCAGTCAATCACCCCACAGGGAGAGGTACGAGCAGTACTTC,CASSQSPHRERYEQYF
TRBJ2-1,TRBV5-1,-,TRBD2,TGCGCCAGCAGCCCGGTTATAGTAGCGGGGGGGAGGAATGAGCAGTTCTTC,CASSPVIVAGGRNEQFF
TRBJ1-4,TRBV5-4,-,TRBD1,TGTGCCAGCAGTCAAGGGACAGGCCTTGAAAAACTGTTTTTT,CASSQGTGLEKLFF
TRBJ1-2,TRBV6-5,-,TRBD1,TGTGCCAGCACCAACCCAGGGGGCTATGGCTACACCTTC,CASTNPGGYGYTF
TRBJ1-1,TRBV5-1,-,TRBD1,TGCGCCAGCAGCTTACAAGACAGGGCCCTAAACACTGAAGCTTTCTTT,CASSLQDRALNTEAFF
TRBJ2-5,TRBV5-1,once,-,TGCGCCAGCAGCGCAGGGGAGGGAGAGACCCAGTACTTC,CASSAGEGETQYF
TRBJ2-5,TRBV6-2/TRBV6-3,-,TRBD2,TGTGCCAGCAGTTATGTTGGTCCCGGGAGGGAGACCCAGTACTTC,CASSYVGPGRETQYF
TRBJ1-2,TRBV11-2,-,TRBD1,TGTGCCAGCAGCTTAGGGGCAGGGGGTGGCTACACCTTC,CASSLGAGGGYTF
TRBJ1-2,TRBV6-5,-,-,TGTGCCAGCAGTCCCTCAGTGTCCCTCAACTATGGCTACACCTTC,CASSPSVSLNYGYTF
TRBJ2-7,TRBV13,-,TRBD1,TGTGCCAGCAGCTTCCCCGGGACAGGGGGCCCGGGTGAGCAGTACTTC,CASSFPGTGGPGEQYF
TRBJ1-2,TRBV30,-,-,TGTGCCTGGAGTGTTAGTGGGACTGTCCGAGTTGAGAGGGTCTACACCTTC,CAWSVSGTVRVERVYTF
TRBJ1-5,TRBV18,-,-,TGTGCCAGCTCACCCGTAGCAGACAATCAGCCCCAGCATTTT,CASSPVADNQPQHF
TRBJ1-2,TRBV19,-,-,TGTGCCAGTAGTATCTATGGTCAGGGGTTAAACTATGGCTACACCTTC,CASSIYGQGLNYGYTF
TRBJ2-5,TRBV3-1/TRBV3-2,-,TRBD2,TGTGCCAGCAAGAAATTGGGCGGGGGTTATAGGGAGACCCAGTACTTC,CASKKLGGGYRETQYF
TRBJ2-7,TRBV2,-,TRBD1,TGTGCCAGCACCGGGACAGGGAACCACGAGCAGTACTTC,CASTGTGNHEQYF
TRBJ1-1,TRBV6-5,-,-,TGTGCCAGCTCCTTTGAGGCCGGTCGAGGCACTGAAGCTTTCTTT,CASSFEAGRGTEAFF
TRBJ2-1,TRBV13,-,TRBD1,TGTGCCAGCAGCCCCAGGACAGGGGGCGGCTACAATGAGCAGTTCTTC,CASSPRTGGGYNEQFF
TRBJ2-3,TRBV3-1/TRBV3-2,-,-,TGTGCCAGCAGCCAGCGGGGGCGCACAGATACGCAGTATTTT,CASSQRGRTDTQYF